The 29 T cell receptor beta chains below all came from one sample that was sequenced in a study of blood T cells in healthy people across ages. Through a sample-barcoded 5' primer and a J-beta primer mix, a second PCR was run for roughly 6 to 11 cycles. TCRdb passed the 5' RACE reads through MiXCR, listing each CDR3 protein once. The sample holds more than 1,000,000 distinct CDR3 sequences; around 27% are singletons and the top ten take 0.75%. These same data were also listed under a study on T cells of mothers and their children.

Sequencing was performed on blood. These receptors all come from a girl aged 2 to 9 in good health.

The chain carries TRBV7-9 and TRBJ2-7, with TRBD2 matching 8 bases. This CDR3 spans 17 amino acids. V lost 4 bases and J lost 4; bases outside the gene matches: 15. Germline lookup yields CDR1 SEHNR and CDR2 FQNEAQ (reference sequence). This CDR3 reads CASSSTTGRARIYEQYF. In nucleotides, the CDR3 is TGTGCCAGCAGCTCAACTACCGGGAGGGCAAGAATATACGAGCAGTACTTC.

The CDR3 is CASSQEGESYEQYF. CDR3 DNA: TGCGCCAGCAGCCAAGAAGGTGAATCCTACGAGCAGTACTTC. The rearrangement joins TRBV4-3 to TRBJ2-7, with unresolved D. The V end lost 0 bases, the J end lost 1 base, and 7 bases lay between the germline ends. The CDR3 is 14 residues long. Germline assignment: CDR1 LGHNA and CDR2 YSLEER.

The rearrangement joins TRBV5-6 to TRBJ1-1, with D maybe TRBD1 (5 bases). V lost 7 bases and J lost 0, with 16 bases in between. The CDR3 runs to 15 residues. Germline loops: CDR1 SGHDT, CDR2 YYEEEE. The CDR3 bases are TGTGCCAGCTTTCGGGACGGACCCATGAACACTGAAGCTTTCTTT. It translates to CASFRDGPMNTEAFF.

The chain is built from TRBV6-5 and TRBJ1-4; D uncertain. Per the germline V gene, CDR1 is MNHEY and CDR2 is SVGAGI. This CDR3 is built from 14 residues. Between the trimmed V and J ends, which lost 5 bases and 8 bases, there was a span of 15 bases. The chain's CDR3 is CASSLTPQGEKLFF. In nucleotides, the CDR3 is TGTGCCAGCAGTCTGACACCCCAAGGCGAAAAACTGTTTTTT.

This clonotype has more than one count but fewer than ten. The chain carries TRBV7-2 and TRBJ2-5, with 9 positions matching TRBD2. The DNA matches TRBJ2-1 better at its end, which makes the J call doubtful. CDR1 SGHTA and CDR2 FQGNSA come from the germline V gene. The CDR3 has 16 amino acids. The CDR3 protein is CASSLVMTSGINEQFF. The CDR3 DNA reads TGTGCCAGCAGCTTAGTTATGACTAGCGGAATCAATGAGCAGTTCTTC.

The chain recombines TRBV20-1 with TRBJ2-7; D ambiguous. V lost 0 bases and J 3 bases, leaving 12 bases between the germline ends. Germline-derived CDR1 and CDR2 are DFQATT and SNEGSKA (reference sequence). The CDR3 consists of 14 residues. In nucleotides, the CDR3 is TGCAGTGCTAGAGATGATCGGGCGTTCTACGAGCAGTACTTC. This codes for CSARDDRAFYEQYF.

At least ten counts were recorded for this clonotype. The chain has TRBV27 and TRBJ2-3; D is uncertain. The CDR3 contains 13 residues. Germline CDR1 is MNHEY and CDR2 is SMNVEV (reference sequence). V was clipped by 5 bases and J by 4 bases, with 10 bases between them. The CDR3 is CASSPLLADTQYF. CDR3 coding DNA: TGTGCCAGCAGTCCCCTATTGGCAGATACGCAGTATTTT.

The V gene is TRBV7-9, the J gene TRBJ1-5, with 8 bases fitting TRBD1. With 6 bases clipped from V and 3 bases from J, the junction kept 7 bases outside the gene matches. Germline V gene lookup returns CDR1 SEHNR and CDR2 FQNEAQ (reference sequence). This CDR3 is built from 15 residues. CDR3 protein: CASSSGQALNQPQHF. CDR3 bases: TGTGCCAGCAGTTCGGGACAGGCTCTCAATCAGCCCCAGCATTTT.

The rearrangement links TRBV20-1 to TRBJ1-5; 8 nucleotides align to TRBD1. With 2 bases clipped from V and 6 bases from J, the junction kept 6 bases outside the gene matches. This CDR3 has 14 residues. Germline V CDR1 and CDR2: DFQATT, SNEGSKA (reference sequence). The CDR3 here is CSARSGQGGQPQHF. The CDR3 DNA reads as TGCAGTGCTAGATCCGGACAGGGTGGTCAGCCCCAGCATTTT.

Details on this clonotype: This may stem from a read error, because a much larger clone lies one nucleotide away. The chain couples TRBV20-1 to TRBJ2-7, with D unresolved. CDR1 and CDR2 from the germline V gene are DFQATT and SNEGSKA (reference sequence). CDR3 length: 11 residues. With 0 bases removed from V and 3 bases from J, the gap between germline ends came to 3 bases. CDR3: CSARDDYEQYF. The CDR3 DNA follows: TGCAGTGCTAGAGATGACTACGAGCAGTACTTC.

There are a few counts of this clonotype. The J gene is TRBJ2-1, the V gene TRBV2; 7 nucleotides agree with TRBD1. This CDR3 region has 17 residues. From germline, CDR1 is SNHLY and CDR2 FYNNEI. J was trimmed by 4 bases and V by 7 bases; bases with no gene match: 16. In nucleotides, the CDR3 is TGTGCCAGCATTCAACTACAGGGGTTCGGGCCTTACAATGAGCAGTTCTTC. Encoded protein: CASIQLQGFGPYNEQFF. Using reference TRBV2 and TRBJ2-1 for the parts outside the CDR3, the full variable domain is EPEVTQTPSHQVTQMGQEVILRCVPISNHLYFYWYRQILGQKVEFLVSFYNNEISEKSEIFDDQFSVERPDGSNFTLKIRSTKLEDSAMYFCASIQLQGFGPYNEQFFGPGTRLTVL.

V usage is TRBV7-2 and J usage is TRBJ1-2; D is unclear. This CDR3 has 16 amino acids. The germline V and J ends were trimmed by 4 bases and 0 bases, with 15 bases remaining between them. The germline V gene encodes CDR1 SGHTA and CDR2 FQGNSA. The CDR3 protein is CASSYSWARTNYGYTF. DNA of the CDR3: TGTGCCAGCAGCTATAGCTGGGCGAGGACTAACTATGGCTACACCTTC.

This sequence joins TRBV19 and TRBJ2-3; tentative D call: TRBD1 (5 bases). CDR3 length: 14 amino acids. Germline loops: CDR1 LNHDA, CDR2 SQIVND (reference sequence). V was shortened by 3 bases and J by 0 bases, with 7 bases between the two germline ends. The CDR3 coding sequence is TGTGCCAGTAGTATGTCAGGGAGCACAGATACGCAGTATTTT. This gives the protein CASSMSGSTDTQYF.

In its sample, this clonotype was seen once. The genes are TRBV29-1 and TRBJ2-7; weak D call: TRBD2 (6 bases). V lost 6 bases and J lost 7, with 16 bases in between. Germline values: CDR1 SQVTM, CDR2 ANQGSEA. The CDR3 length is 12 residues. Here the CDR3 DNA reads TGCAGCGTAGTCGGGGGTTTGGGAGAGCAGTACTTC. This gives the protein CSVVGGLGEQYF.

This clonotype was detected only a few times. The J gene is TRBJ2-2, the V gene TRBV12-3 or TRBV12-4, with 7 bases identical to TRBD1. V dropped 4 bases and J dropped 2; count of bases not matched to a gene: 1. This CDR3 contains 14 residues. The CDR3: CASSWDRNTGELFF. The CDR3 nucleotides read TGTGCCAGCAGTTGGGACAGAAACACCGGGGAGCTGTTTTTT.

The CDR3 bases are TGTGCCAGCAGTTACGACTTCACAGATACGCAGTATTTT. Protein: CASSYDFTDTQYF. The chain recombines TRBV6-6 with TRBJ2-3; D is unclear. This CDR3 comprises 13 residues. Per germline, CDR1 MNHNY and CDR2 SVGAGI (reference sequence). The V gene lost 2 bases and the J gene lost 2 bases, with 5 bases spanning the gap.

This chain connects TRBV7-6 to TRBJ2-5; possible D gene TRBD2, 6 bases. TRBJ2-7 matches the DNA end more closely, so the J call is doubtful. The CDR3 is 15 residues long. Germline loops: CDR1 SGHVS, CDR2 FNYEAQ. The CDR3 DNA sequence: TGTGCCAGCAGCTATGACGCGGGAAGCTCCTACGAGCAGTACTTC. Protein product: CASSYDAGSSYEQYF.

This clonotype was detected only a few times. V and J are TRBV27 and TRBJ1-1; tentative D call: TRBD1 (5 bases). Trimming took off 3 bases at V and 3 bases at J, with 17 bases between the two ends. The CDR3 runs to 16 residues. Germline values: CDR1 MNHEY, CDR2 SMNVEV (reference sequence). CDR3 sequence reads: CASSLGWAWGDTEAFF. CDR3 DNA: TGTGCCAGCAGTTTGGGATGGGCCTGGGGCGACACTGAAGCTTTCTTT.

The chain couples TRBV7-2 to TRBJ2-5; a possible D gene is TRBD2 (5 bases). Gene TRBJ2-1 matches the end of the DNA better, so the J call may be wrong. The CDR3 loop spans 17 amino acids. Germline CDR1 reads SGHTA; CDR2 reads FQGNSA. CDR3 sequence: CASSLALGRGSYNEQFF. CDR3 in DNA: TGTGCCAGCAGCTTAGCCCTTGGGAGAGGATCCTACAATGAGCAGTTCTTC.

The rearrangement uses TRBV4-1 and TRBJ1-1; TRBD1 might be the D (5 bases). Germline values: CDR1 MGHRA, CDR2 YSYEKL. The CDR3 consists of 15 residues. Deletions cut 3 bases from V and 1 base from J, with 12 bases between. The CDR3 DNA sequence: TGCGCCAGCAGCCACGGGACGGAGGGGAACACTGAAGCTTTCTTT. It translates to CASSHGTEGNTEAFF.

This clonotype was detected only a few times. At one end, the junction sequence differs from germline, possibly due to a read error. V usage is TRBV5-5 and J usage is TRBJ2-7; 7 bases map to TRBD1. From germline, CDR1 is SGHKS and CDR2 YYEKEE (reference sequence). The length of the CDR3 is 13 residues. The CDR3 coding sequence is TGTGCCAGCAGCGGGACAGCAACCTACGAACAGTACTTC. Translated: CASSGTATYEQYF.

This clonotype was picked up a small number of times. The chain is built from TRBV29-1 and TRBJ2-1; D is perhaps TRBD2 (6 bases). CDR3 length: 13 amino acids. Germline assignment: CDR1 SQVTM and CDR2 ANQGSEA. V was pared by 3 bases and J by 3 bases, with 9 bases between. This CDR3 is CSVDRRDYNEQFF. Here the CDR3 DNA reads TGCAGCGTTGATCGGCGGGACTACAATGAGCAGTTCTTC.

This clonotype was recorded many times. The CDR3 DNA reads TGCGCCAGCAGCCAGAATCAGGGGCGGTACGAGCAGTACTTC. This encodes CASSQNQGRYEQYF. The chain combines TRBV4-3 with TRBJ2-7; possible D gene TRBD1, 6 bases. The germline V and J ends were trimmed by 3 bases and 4 bases, with 13 bases remaining between them. CDR3 length: 14 amino acids. CDR1 LGHNA and CDR2 YSLEER come from the germline V gene.

The chain joins TRBV29-1 to TRBJ2-2, with D perhaps given as TRBD1 or TRBD2 (5 bases each). The CDR3 loop spans 12 amino acids. CDR1 is SQVTM, CDR2 ANQGSEA, per germline. V lost 3 bases to trimming and J lost 8 bases, with 10 bases between them. CDR3 nucleotides: TGCAGCGTTGAGCAGGGACGGGGGGAGCTGTTTTTT. Protein product: CSVEQGRGELFF.

This clonotype was seen only a few times. CDR3 in DNA: TGTGCCAGCAGCCAAGTGAGTGCAGGGGAGACCCAGTACTTC. It yields the protein CASSQVSAGETQYF. J is TRBJ2-5 and V is TRBV3-1, with D perhaps matching TRBD1 (5 bases). Looked up from germline, CDR1 is LGHDT and CDR2 is YNNKEL (reference sequence). The germline V and J ends were trimmed by 1 base and 5 bases, with 11 bases remaining between them. The CDR3 totals 14 residues.

This clonotype was observed a handful of times. This chain joins TRBV27 and TRBJ1-2; 7 bases align to TRBD1. Germline trimming cut 6 bases from V and 6 bases from J; bases unmatched to any gene: 13. Germline V gene lookup returns CDR1 MNHEY and CDR2 SMNVEV (reference sequence). The CDR3 runs 15 residues. As DNA, the CDR3 is TGTGCCAGCAGCCTAGCTTTCTACAGGGGCGATGGCTACACCTTC. Protein sequence: CASSLAFYRGDGYTF.

This clonotype showed up just a few times. The rearrangement joins TRBV7-9 to TRBJ1-2, with D perhaps TRBD1 (5 bases). Germline-derived CDR1 and CDR2 are SEHNR and FQNEAQ (reference sequence). The CDR3 contains 13 residues. V dropped 5 bases and J dropped 7 bases, with 14 bases sitting between them. Here the CDR3 reads CASSLALGGGYTF. In nucleotides, the CDR3 is TGTGCCAGCAGCCTGGCCCTCGGGGGTGGCTACACCTTC. Full variable domain (rest looked up from reference TRBV7-9 and TRBJ1-2): DTGVSQNPRHKITKRGQNVTFRCDPISEHNRLYWYRQTLGQGPEFLTYFQNEAQLEKSRLLSDRFSAERPKGSFSTLEIQRTEQGDSAMYLCASSLALGGGYTFGSGTRLTVV.

This sequence joins TRBV7-2 and TRBJ2-7, with 11 nucleotides matching TRBD2. This CDR3 spans 15 amino acids. V gave up 5 bases and J gave up 10 bases; unmatched junction bases: 13. CDR1 SGHTA and CDR2 FQGNSA come from the germline V gene. CDR3 coding DNA: TGTGCCAGCAGCCCAGTGACTAGCGGGACTGCCGAACAGTACTTC. This encodes CASSPVTSGTAEQYF.

The J gene is TRBJ2-3, the V gene TRBV12-3 or TRBV12-4; D unclear. V shed 5 bases and J shed 3 bases, with 12 bases lying between them. CDR3 length equals 14 residues. In DNA form, the CDR3 reads TGTGCCAGCAGTCTTCGTCAGGTAACAGATACGCAGTATTTT. Translated, it gives CASSLRQVTDTQYF.